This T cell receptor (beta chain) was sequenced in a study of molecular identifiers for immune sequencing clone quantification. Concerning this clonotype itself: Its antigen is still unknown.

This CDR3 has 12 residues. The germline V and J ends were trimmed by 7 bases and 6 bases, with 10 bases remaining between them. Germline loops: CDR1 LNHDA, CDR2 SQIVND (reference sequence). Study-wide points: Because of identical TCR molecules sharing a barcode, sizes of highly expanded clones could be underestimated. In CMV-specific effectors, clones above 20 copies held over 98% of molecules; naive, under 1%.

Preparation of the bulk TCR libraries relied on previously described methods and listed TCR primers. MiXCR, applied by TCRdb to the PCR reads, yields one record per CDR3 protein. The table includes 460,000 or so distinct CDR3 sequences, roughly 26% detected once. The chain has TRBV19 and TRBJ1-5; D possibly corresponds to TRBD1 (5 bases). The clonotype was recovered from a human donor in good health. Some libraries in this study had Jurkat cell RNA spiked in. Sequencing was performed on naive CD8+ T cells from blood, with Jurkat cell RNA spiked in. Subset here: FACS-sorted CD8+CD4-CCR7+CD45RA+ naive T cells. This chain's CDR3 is CASTTGVQPQHF. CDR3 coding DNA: TGTGCCAGTACTACAGGCGTTCAGCCCCAGCATTTT. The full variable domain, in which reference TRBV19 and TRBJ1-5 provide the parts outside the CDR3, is DGGITQSPKYLFRKEGQNVTLSCEQNLNHDAMYWYRQDPGQGLRLIYYSQIVNDFQKGDIAEGYSVSREKKESFPLTVTSAQKNPTAFYLCASTTGVQPQHFGDGTRLSIL.